This T cell receptor beta chain is from a study of beta chain features in type 1 diabetes. Germline trimming cut 3 bases from V and 3 bases from J; bases unmatched to any gene: 5. The CDR3 runs to 15 residues. CDR1 is KGHSH and CDR2 is LQKENI in the germline V gene. Blood was drawn once from each donor into heparinised tubes. The draws averaged around 110 mL. Findings and caveats of the study: Moderate but significant shortening of TCRB CDR3s was recorded in all four CD4+ subsets from Type 1 diabetes patients.

This clone was seen only a few times. Its matching antigen is unknown. Sequencing targeted expressed TCRB transcripts, as all isolated RNA had been reverse transcribed. Profiling relied on immunoSEQ multiplex PCR, and the TCRdb table lists in-frame clones only, not all of them. The table includes hundreds of thousands of clones, 11% detected once. The chain links TRBV18 to TRBJ2-5, with 9 bases matching TRBD2. This TCR came from a man aged 25-40 years with type 1 diabetes. The sample consisted of naive CD4+ T cells from blood. The DNA of the CDR3 is TGTGCCAGCTCACCCCAGGTAGCGGGGGAAGAGACCCAGTACTTC. This gives the protein CASSPQVAGEETQYF.